Following are 3 T cell receptor beta chains from one sample sequenced in a study of T cell responses to AZD1222 COVID-19 vaccine. Assay: immunoSEQ multiplex PCR; the TCRdb copy retains only in-frame clones and omits some. The profile covers 70,000 to 95,000 clones, with nearly 90% appearing a single time and roughly 2.8% taken by the ten largest. Here the sequenced sample was peripheral blood, taken on day 0 of MenACWY control vaccination. The source is an adult in good health.

The chain links TRBV7-9 to TRBJ1-1, with 7 nucleotides matching TRBD1. The CDR3 loop spans 14 amino acids. In germline, CDR1 is SEHNR, CDR2 FQNEAQ (reference sequence). Trimming at V came to 3 bases and at J to 6 bases, leaving 7 bases not matched to a gene. Here the CDR3 DNA reads TGTGCCAGCAGCTTTGGCAGGGGGTTTTCTGAAGCTTTCTTT. Translated, it gives CASSFGRGFSEAFF.

V is TRBV9 and J is TRBJ1-5, with TRBD1 matching 7 bases. This CDR3 is 15 amino acids long. Germline V gives CDR1 SGDLS, CDR2 YYNGEE. The ends lost 2 bases at V and 4 bases at J; junction bases unmatched: 6. CDR3: CASSVSGTANQPQHF. For the CDR3, the DNA is TGTGCCAGCAGCGTGTCCGGGACAGCAAATCAGCCCCAGCATTTT. The full variable domain, with the rest looked up from reference TRBV9 and TRBJ1-5, is DSGVTQTPKHLITATGQRVTLRCSPRSGDLSVYWYQQSLDQGLQFLIQYYNGEERAKGNILERFSAQQFPDLHSELNLSSLELGDSALYFCASSVSGTANQPQHFGDGTRLSIL.

The genes are TRBV20-1 and TRBJ2-7, with D possibly being TRBD1 (5 bases). The CDR3 contains 14 residues. Trimming removed 3 bases at V and 0 bases at J, with 12 bases between. Germline loops: CDR1 DFQATT, CDR2 SNEGSKA (reference sequence). CDR3 coding DNA: TGCAGTGCTAGTAATGGTCAGGGCTCCTACGAGCAGTACTTC. Its translation: CSASNGQGSYEQYF.